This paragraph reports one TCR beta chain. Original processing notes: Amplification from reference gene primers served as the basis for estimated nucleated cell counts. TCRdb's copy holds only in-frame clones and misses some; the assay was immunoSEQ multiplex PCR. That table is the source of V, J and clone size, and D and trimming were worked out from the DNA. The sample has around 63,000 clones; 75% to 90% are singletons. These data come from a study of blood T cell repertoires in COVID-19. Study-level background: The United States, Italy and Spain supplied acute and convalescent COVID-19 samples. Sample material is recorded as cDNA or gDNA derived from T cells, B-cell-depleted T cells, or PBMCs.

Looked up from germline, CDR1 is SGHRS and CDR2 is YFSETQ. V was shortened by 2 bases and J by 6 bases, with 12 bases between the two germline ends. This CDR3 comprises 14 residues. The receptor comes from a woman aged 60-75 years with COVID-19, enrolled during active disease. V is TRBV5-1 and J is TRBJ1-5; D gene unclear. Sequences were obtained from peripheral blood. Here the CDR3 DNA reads TGCGCCAGCAGCTTAAGTCCGGAGGTTCAGCCCCAGCATTTT. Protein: CASSLSPEVQPQHF.